This T cell receptor (beta chain) was observed in a study of blood T cell repertoires in COVID-19. On the study more broadly: Nucleic acid was either cDNA or gDNA, and it came from T cells, B-cell-depleted T cells, or PBMCs.

Libraries were prepared by immunoSEQ multiplex PCR; TCRdb keeps only in-frame clonotypes and omits some of them. The sample contains approximately 300,000 clones, around 90% of which appear only once. Germline CDR1 is LNHDA and CDR2 is SQIVND (reference sequence). The V and J ends lost 7 bases and 3 bases respectively, with 12 bases between them. The CDR3 is 14 residues long. The genes are TRBV19 and TRBJ1-4; D gene ambiguous. This TCR was sampled from a man aged 18 to 29 who had recovered from COVID-19. The specimen sequenced was peripheral blood. In DNA form, the CDR3 reads TGTGCCAGTACCTACCCCGTCGCTAATGAAAAACTGTTTTTT. This encodes CASTYPVANEKLFF.